Following are 2 T cell receptor beta chains from one sample sequenced in a study of blood T cells in healthy people across ages. PCR was performed a second time for roughly 7 to 11 cycles using a sample-barcoded 5' primer and a J-beta primer mix. TCRdb processed the 5' RACE reads anew with MiXCR; each CDR3 protein has one entry. The data contain about 1.5 million distinct CDR3 sequences, around 40% of them singletons. Sample: blood. The receptors originated from a woman under 30 in good health.

This clonotype was found a few times. V and J are TRBV27 and TRBJ2-7; 11 bases are shared with TRBD2. The CDR3 sequence is 15 residues long. V was clipped by 6 bases and J by 2 bases; unmatched bases: 6. Germline values: CDR1 MNHEY, CDR2 SMNVEV (reference sequence). The CDR3 coding sequence is TGTGCCAGCAGCCACCGGACTAGCGGGCCCTACGAGCAGTACTTC. Translation: CASSHRTSGPYEQYF.

The V call is TRBV20-1, the J call TRBJ1-1; tentative D call: TRBD1 (5 bases). Germline V gene sequence: CDR1 DFQATT, CDR2 SNEGSKA (reference sequence). The CDR3 totals 17 residues. V gave up 0 bases and J gave up 2 bases, with 19 bases separating them. In nucleotides, the CDR3 is TGCAGTGCTAGAGATCGGAAAAGGGCCAGGGACAACACTGAAGCTTTCTTT. Amino acids: CSARDRKRARDNTEAFF.